The 10 T cell receptor beta chains presented below share a single source sample, sequenced in a study of OX40 agonist ivuxolimab in advanced cancers. TCRdb keeps only in-frame clones here, not all; method: immunoSEQ multiplex PCR. The repertoire holds 65,000 to 85,000 clones, with 92% as singletons. This material consisted of CD4+ or CD8+ T cells sorted from blood, taken in a trial of the OX40 agonist ivuxolimab. These receptors came from an adult with an advanced solid tumor such as melanoma, head and neck, liver or kidney cancer.

Here the CDR3 DNA reads TGTGCCAGCAGTTTAACAGGGGGCCTGGAGACCCAGTACTTC. Translated: CASSLTGGLETQYF. The chain carries TRBV27 and TRBJ2-5; 9 bases are a match to TRBD1. The CDR3 totals 14 residues. The junction had 3 bases not matched to a gene; V was cut back by 2 bases and J by 5 bases. From germline, CDR1 is MNHEY and CDR2 SMNVEV (reference sequence).

V gene TRBV27 combines with J gene TRBJ1-5; D may be TRBD1 (5 bases). This CDR3 is 15 amino acids long. Germline loops: CDR1 MNHEY, CDR2 SMNVEV (reference sequence). V gave up 6 bases and J gave up 2 bases, with 14 bases separating them. The CDR3 region has the DNA TGTGCCAGCAGAAGTTATGGCAGGGGCAATCAGCCCCAGCATTTT. As protein: CASRSYGRGNQPQHF.

The chain couples TRBV11-3 to TRBJ2-1, with 7 bases matching TRBD2. This CDR3 comprises 15 residues. Germline CDR1 and CDR2: SGHNT and YENEEA. V shed 5 bases, J shed 7 bases, and the junction held 11 bases outside the gene matches. For the CDR3, the DNA is TGTGCCAGCAGCCCCGGCAGACTAGCAGGGAATGAGCAGTTCTTC. It specifies CASSPGRLAGNEQFF.

This clone occurred once. This chain connects TRBV5-6 to TRBJ1-4, with D perhaps matching TRBD1 (5 bases). The CDR3 sequence is 13 residues long. The germline gives CDR1 SGHDT, CDR2 YYEEEE. The V end was cut by 1 base, the J end by 8 bases, with 9 bases between. In DNA form, the CDR3 reads TGTGCCAGCAGCTTGAGGGGCAGCGAAAAACTGTTTTTT. Amino acids: CASSLRGSEKLFF.

This chain joins TRBV6-6 and TRBJ1-1, with D perhaps TRBD1 (6 bases). CDR3 length equals 16 residues. Germline V lookup: CDR1 MNHNY, CDR2 SVGAGI (reference sequence). Trimming left V 0 bases short and J 5 bases short, with 16 bases between. The CDR3 here is CASSYSNGARGTEAFF. The CDR3 region has the DNA TGTGCCAGCAGTTACTCGAACGGGGCCAGGGGAACTGAAGCTTTCTTT.

The chain has TRBV2 and TRBJ2-6, with D maybe TRBD1 (6 bases). Germline V gives CDR1 SNHLY, CDR2 FYNNEI. The CDR3 has 15 residues. The V and J ends lost 7 bases and 6 bases respectively, with 16 bases between them. The CDR3 sequence: CASKTGLFEANVLTF. The CDR3 bases are TGTGCCAGCAAGACAGGTCTCTTTGAGGCCAACGTCCTGACTTTC. Based on the CDR3 plus reference TRBV2 and TRBJ2-6, the full variable domain is EPEVTQTPSHQVTQMGQEVILRCVPISNHLYFYWYRQILGQKVEFLVSFYNNEISEKSEIFDDQFSVERPDGSNFTLKIRSTKLEDSAMYFCASKTGLFEANVLTFGAGSRLTVL.

The rearrangement joins TRBV5-4 to TRBJ2-7; D possibly corresponds to TRBD1 (6 bases). V lost 4 bases, J lost 0 bases, and 8 bases lay in between. The length of the CDR3 is 13 residues. The germline V gene encodes CDR1 SGHNT and CDR2 YYREEE (reference sequence). The chain's CDR3 is CASSTDSSYEQYF. The CDR3 region has the DNA TGTGCCAGCAGCACGGACAGCTCCTACGAGCAGTACTTC. Full variable domain (outside the CDR3, taken from reference TRBV5-4 and TRBJ2-7): ETGVTQSPTHLIKTRGQQVTLRCSSQSGHNTVSWYQQALGQGPQFIFQYYREEENGRGNFPPRFSGLQFPNYSSELNVNALELDDSALYLCASSTDSSYEQYFGPGTRLTVT.

V and J are TRBV19 and TRBJ2-3; weak D call: TRBD2 (5 bases). V was clipped by 5 bases and J by 3 bases, with 18 bases between them. Germline assignment: CDR1 LNHDA and CDR2 SQIVND (reference sequence). CDR3 size: 16 residues. DNA for the CDR3: TGTGCCAGTAGTCTAATTTGGACTGCCGGGACAGATACGCAGTATTTT. Residues: CASSLIWTAGTDTQYF.

The V gene is TRBV7-2, the J gene TRBJ1-2; possibly TRBD1 for D (5 bases). This CDR3 spans 15 amino acids. With 5 bases removed from V and 1 base from J, the gap between germline ends came to 14 bases. CDR1 and CDR2 (germline): SGHTA, FQGNSA. The CDR3 loop reads CASSPGLGFNYGYTF. The CDR3 DNA sequence: TGTGCCAGCAGCCCGGGGCTCGGTTTTAACTATGGCTACACCTTC.

J is TRBJ1-2 and V is TRBV5-6; the D is unclear. The V gene lost 5 bases and the J gene lost 6 bases, with 11 bases spanning the gap. This CDR3 has 12 residues. From germline, CDR1 is SGHDT and CDR2 YYEEEE. Here the CDR3 DNA reads TGTGCCAGCAGTAAGGTCCCTCATGGCTACACCTTC. Protein sequence: CASSKVPHGYTF. Combining the CDR3 with reference TRBV5-6 and TRBJ1-2 gives the whole variable domain DAGVTQSPTHLIKTRGQQVTLRCSPKSGHDTVSWYQQALGQGPQFIFQYYEEEERQRGNFPDRFSGHQFPNYSSELNVNALLLGDSALYLCASSKVPHGYTFGSGTRLTVV.